What follows are 17 T cell receptor beta chains derived from one specimen sequenced in a study of tumor-infiltrating lymphocytes in primary liver carcinoma. Without any cell sorting, about 19-32 mg of bulk tissue yielded co-extracted RNA and DNA. Production of TCR beta cDNA used about 500 ng total RNA together with a constant-region primer. It was through three nested multiplex PCR rounds of slightly modified ARM-PCR that TCR beta libraries arose. A C-beta reverse primer was combined with TRBV1-TRBV30 forward primers in the first two PCR rounds, and each round had roughly 11 cycles. From the multiplex PCR reads, TCRdb called clonotypes with MiXCR, one entry per CDR3 protein. This table holds 90,000 to 150,000 distinct CDR3 sequences, around two thirds found once. The material sequenced was tumor-adjacent normal liver tissue. The receptors shown here come from a woman aged 55-69 years with primary liver carcinoma and hepatitis B virus infection.

This clonotype was observed a handful of times. A much larger clone is a single base away; this may be a read error. The gene calls are TRBV29-1 and TRBJ1-1; 10 bases are shared with TRBD1. Germline V lookup: CDR1 SQVTM, CDR2 ANQGSEA. This CDR3 is built from 14 residues. Trimming took 6 bases from V and 3 from J; bases not matched to a gene: 7. CDR3 protein: CSVARTGGDTEAFF. In nucleotides, the CDR3 is TGCAGCGTCGCTAGGACAGGGGGGGACACTGAAGCTTTCTTT.

Points on this clonotype: Here the CDR3 omits its conserved ending phenylalanine or tryptophan, so a read error is the likely source. This chain links TRBV5-5 with TRBJ2-7; D not resolved. CDR1 and CDR2 from the germline V gene are SGHKS and YYEKEE (reference sequence). V was trimmed by 2 bases and J by 3 bases, leaving 15 bases between them. This CDR3 region has 15 residues. CDR3 nucleotides: TGTGCCAGCAGCTTAGGACGTTCCGGGTACTACGAGCAGTACCTC. It is translated as CASSLGRSGYYEQYL.

Worth noting for this clonotype: One end of the junction varies from germline; a read error may be responsible. The CDR3 DNA is TGCAACGTTGAAGACGGCGCGCTTTGTTCCTACGAGCAGTACTTC. It specifies CNVEDGALCSYEQYF. The chain employs TRBV29-1 and TRBJ2-7; the D is unclear. The germline CDR1 and CDR2 sequences are SQVTM and ANQGSEA. The CDR3 loop spans 15 amino acids.

About this clonotype: A clone one base away is much larger, so this may be a read error. The chain combines TRBV7-9 with TRBJ2-7; D is unclear. CDR3 length: 12 amino acids. Germline-derived CDR1 and CDR2 are SEHNR and FQNEAQ (reference sequence). The DNA for the CDR3 is TGTGTCAGCAGCTATGTCCCCTACGAGCAGTACTTC. Its translation is CVSSYVPYEQYF.

On this clonotype itself: At one end, the junction sequence differs from germline, possibly due to a read error. The chain has TRBV29-1 and TRBJ2-5; 8 bases align to TRBD1. This CDR3 has 15 residues. The V gene's germline CDR1 is SQVTM and CDR2 ANQGSEA. CDR3 in amino acids: CGVTTGGTAQETQCF. DNA of the CDR3: TGCGGCGTAACCACAGGGGGGACTGCCCAAGAGACCCAGTGCTTC.

To note about this clonotype: The junction shows a germline mismatch at one end, possibly a read error. The chain links TRBV29-1 to TRBJ2-5; TRBD2 aligns across 9 bases. The CDR3 loop spans 15 amino acids. Germline CDR1 and CDR2: SQVTM and ANQGSEA. This CDR3 is CSIEIAGAAPETQYF. CDR3 in DNA: TGCAGCATTGAAATAGCGGGAGCCGCTCCGGAGACCCAGTATTTC.

This chain connects TRBV20-1 to TRBJ2-1; no clear D gene. Trimming shortened V by 6 bases and J by 5 bases, and 23 bases separated the two germline ends. This CDR3 has 16 residues. Germline assignment: CDR1 DFQATT and CDR2 SNEGSKA (reference sequence). The CDR3 coding sequence is TGCAGTGCCCCCCGAAATCCCAACCGGGCCGACAATGAGCAGTTCTTC. Amino acid sequence: CSAPRNPNRADNEQFF.

This chain joins TRBV11-1 and TRBJ2-7; the D is unclear. This CDR3 comprises 13 residues. From germline, CDR1 is SGHAT and CDR2 FQDESV (reference sequence). The V and J ends lost 6 bases and 8 bases respectively, with 17 bases between them. CDR3 residues: CASSLPENYKQYF. The CDR3 DNA follows: TGTGCCAGCAGTTTACCGGAAAACTATAAGCAGTACTTC.

As concerns this clonotype: One end of the junction does not line up with germline, which may come from a read error. The V call is TRBV4-2, the J call TRBJ2-5; no firm D call. CDR1 is LGHNA and CDR2 is YNFKEQ in the germline V gene. This CDR3 region has 14 residues. The CDR3, as DNA: TGTGCCAGCAGCCAAGATGAGACTCTGAAGGCCCAGTATTTC. Its translation is CASSQDETLKAQYF.

On this clonotype itself: One junction end disagrees with the germline gene, perhaps due to a read error. This sequence joins TRBV28 and TRBJ1-1; D remains ambiguous. Germline loops: CDR1 MDHEN, CDR2 SYDVKM. This CDR3 comprises 13 residues. In nucleotides, the CDR3 is TGTGTCAGCCACTCCGTCGTCTGGACTGAAGCTTTCTTT. It codes for CVSHSVVWTEAFF. The variable domain in full, completed from reference TRBV28 and TRBJ1-1, reads DVKVTQSSRYLVKRTGEKVFLECVQDMDHENMFWYRQDPGLGLRLIYFSYDVKMKEKGDIPEGYSVSREKKERFSLILESASTNQTSMYLCVSHSVVWTEAFFGQGTRLTVV.

The CDR3 here is CASSNEDRRNDRFF. In DNA, the CDR3 is TGTGCCAGCAGTAACGAGGACAGGCGCAATGATCGGTTCTTC. V and J are TRBV6-5 and TRBJ2-1; 7 bases match TRBD1. The junction had 16 bases not matched to a gene; V was cut back by 5 bases and J by 15 bases. This CDR3 has 14 amino acids. Looked up from germline, CDR1 is MNHEY and CDR2 is SVGAGI.

About this clonotype: This may stem from a read error, because a much larger clone lies one nucleotide away. The chain couples TRBV5-1 to TRBJ2-3; D call uncertain. This CDR3 is built from 12 residues. V was cut by 2 bases and J by 7 bases, with 8 bases left in between. Germline CDR1 is SGHRS and CDR2 is YFSETQ. The CDR3 is CASSLLTYTQYF. In DNA, the CDR3 is TGCGCCAGCAGCTTATTGACATATACGCAGTATTTT.

As to this clonotype: It is likely a read error, because the conserved phenylalanine at the end of the CDR3 is missing. V usage is TRBV4-1 and J usage is TRBJ2-4; a weak D match, TRBD1 (5 bases). Germline CDR1 reads MGHRA; CDR2 reads YSYEKL. Trimming cost V 3 bases and J 5 bases, with 11 bases left between them. The CDR3 runs to 14 residues. CDR3 DNA sequence: TGCGCCAGCAGCCACAGGGATAACGAAAACATTCAGTACTTG. It codes for CASSHRDNENIQYL.

This rearrangement joins TRBV4-1 to TRBJ1-2; D gene ambiguous. The germline gives CDR1 MGHRA, CDR2 YSYEKL. The CDR3 runs 14 residues. V lost 2 bases and J lost 7, with 14 bases in between. In DNA, the CDR3 is TGCGCCAGCAGCCAACTAAGGGAGGACTGTGGCTACACCTTC. This encodes CASSQLREDCGYTF.

The J gene is TRBJ1-2, the V gene TRBV28, with 8 bases that match TRBD1. Per the germline V gene, CDR1 is MDHEN and CDR2 is SYDVKM. The CDR3 runs 13 residues. The trim removed 5 bases at V and 9 bases at J, leaving 8 bases unmatched. The CDR3 region is CASSRTGIDSYTF. CDR3 nucleotides: TGTGCCAGCAGTCGGACAGGGATTGATAGCTACACCTTC.

A remark on this clonotype: The CDR3 ends on some other residue instead of the conserved phenylalanine or tryptophan, so this is likely a read error. V is TRBV11-2 and J is TRBJ1-1; tentatively, D is TRBD1 (5 bases). This CDR3 is built from 13 residues. The germline V gene has CDR1 SGHAT and CDR2 FQNNGV. CDR3 nucleotides: TGTGCCAGTAGCTTAGAGTCGGGGGGTGAAGCTTTCTCT. Translated, it gives CASSLESGGEAFS.

A note on this clonotype: Given the absence of the conserved phenylalanine or tryptophan at the CDR3 end, a read error is likely. This chain links TRBV11-2 with TRBJ2-3, with 10 bases that match TRBD2. The germline CDR1 and CDR2 sequences are SGHAT and FQNNGV. The CDR3 extends over 19 amino acids. CDR3 loop: CVSSPEGGTSDQWADTQYY. CDR3 DNA sequence: TGTGTCAGCAGCCCAGAAGGTGGGACTAGCGACCAGTGGGCTGATACGCAGTATTAT.